The rows below give T cell receptor beta chains drawn from one sample of a study of human T cells and chemical hapten exposure. From the RACE reads, TCRdb called clonotypes with MiXCR, one entry per CDR3 protein. The sample carries some 180,000 distinct CDR3 sequences, more than 20% recorded once. The sample in question was whole blood, obtained in connection with sensitization to the hapten diphenylcyclopropenone (DPC). These receptors were taken from a woman aged 40 to 55 with alopecia areata. Some clones in this sample may be carry-over from other donors' samples. CDR3s include the opening cysteine and the closing phenylalanine or tryptophan. D genes are given only for firm matches. Size is stated for part of the rows, as once, few or many counts, or as a class when the clone is expanded.

d_call,clone_size,j_call,v_call,cdr3_nt,cdr3_aa
-,-,TRBJ2-1,TRBV20-1,TGCAGTGCCCCCTCCGCGACAGGCCCTGGGAATGAGCAGTTCTTC,CSAPSATGPGNEQFF
-,few,TRBJ2-2,TRBV29-1,TGCAGCGTTCAGGGGAACTTAAACACCGGGGAGCTGTTTTTT,CSVQGNLNTGELFF
-,many,TRBJ1-5,TRBV21-1,TGTGCCAGCAGCAACTTTAGACAGGAGGGGAAGCCCCAGCATTTT,CASSNFRQEGKPQHF
TRBD1,-,TRBJ2-1,TRBV6-1,TGTGCCAGCAGTAACCCTGGGACAGGGATTAGTGGTGAGCAGTTCTTC,CASSNPGTGISGEQFF
-,once,TRBJ1-2,TRBV10-3,TGTGCCATCAGCAGACAGGAACGAGGCTACACCTTC,CAISRQERGYTF
-,-,TRBJ1-2,TRBV9,TGTGCCAGCAGCGCGGGGCATGGCCATGGCTACACCTTC,CASSAGHGHGYTF
-,-,TRBJ2-5,TRBV7-9,TGTGCCAGCAGCCCCGGGGGACAAGGGGGAGAGACCCAGTACTTC,CASSPGGQGGETQYF
-,many,TRBJ1-1,TRBV4-3,TGCGCCAGCAGCCCCTCCGAGGGGGACTCCACTGAAGCTTTCTTT,CASSPSEGDSTEAFF
TRBD1,-,TRBJ1-1,TRBV20-1,TGCAGTGCTAGAGACACAGGGGATAACACTGAAGCTTTCTTT,CSARDTGDNTEAFF
-,few,TRBJ2-4,TRBV21-1,TGTGCCAGCAGGCACCCCCTCGGATTTGGGGCGTCCAAAAACATTCAGTACTTC,CASRHPLGFGASKNIQYF
-,few,TRBJ2-1,TRBV28,TGTGCCAGCAGTTCACGGATCTTCTACAATGAGCAGTTCTTC,CASSSRIFYNEQFF
-,-,TRBJ2-7,TRBV27,TGTGCCAGCAGTCTGGACAGCACTTACTTCTACGAGCAGTACTTC,CASSLDSTYFYEQYF
-,-,TRBJ1-4,TRBV4-1,TGCGCCAGCAGCCGGGGCGGGAACCAAAATGAAAAACTGTTTTTT,CASSRGGNQNEKLFF
TRBD2,few,TRBJ2-5,TRBV28,TGTGCCAGCAGTTTATTAGGGCTAGCGGGAGTACGGGAGACCCAGTACTTC,CASSLLGLAGVRETQYF
-,few,TRBJ2-1,TRBV29-1,TGCAGCGTTGATGGCGGATACAATGAGCAGTTCTTC,CSVDGGYNEQFF
TRBD1,-,TRBJ1-2,TRBV6-5,TGTGCCAGCAGTTATTCCGGGACAGGGAACTATGGCTACACCTTC,CASSYSGTGNYGYTF
TRBD1,few,TRBJ1-2,TRBV5-1,TGCGCCCCACATCTTCCCGGGACAGCCTATGGCTACACCTTC,CAPHLPGTAYGYTF
-,-,TRBJ2-7,TRBV18,TGTGCCAGCTCAGCATCCGGGGCCGGGGCCTACGAGCAGTACTTC,CASSASGAGAYEQYF
TRBD1,-,TRBJ2-5,TRBV3-1,TGTGCCAGCGGCCAGCCCGGGACAGCCCAAGAGACCCAGTACTTC,CASGQPGTAQETQYF
-,-,TRBJ2-1,TRBV5-1,TGCGCCAGCAGCTTGGGTCCAGGCCAGAATGAGCAGTTCTTC,CASSLGPGQNEQFF
-,-,TRBJ2-7,TRBV29-1,TGCAGCGTCCGACCGGTCCTCTCCTACGAGCAGTACTTC,CSVRPVLSYEQYF
-,few,TRBJ2-7,TRBV15,TGTGCCACCAGCAGAGAAGTAAACCGGGACGAGCAGTACTTC,CATSREVNRDEQYF
-,many,TRBJ1-4,TRBV10-3,TGTGCCATCCGACCGACTCTTAATGAAAAACTGTTTTTT,CAIRPTLNEKLFF
TRBD2,-,TRBJ2-2,TRBV9,TGTGCCAGCAGCGTAGGTGGGGTACTAGCGGCGCCCACCGGGGAGCTGTTTTTT,CASSVGGVLAAPTGELFF
-,-,TRBJ2-2,TRBV20-1,TGCAGTGCTAGAGAATCCCCATTACTGAACACCGGGGAGCTGTTTTTT,CSARESPLLNTGELFF
-,few,TRBJ2-5,TRBV20-1,TGCAGTGCTAGACCCCGGACAGTCACCCTCCAAGAGACCCAGTACTTC,CSARPRTVTLQETQYF
-,many,TRBJ2-2,TRBV4-3,TGCGCCAGCAGCCAGGACCGACCGGCCTCGGGCGGGGAGCTGTTTTTT,CASSQDRPASGGELFF
-,few,TRBJ1-6,TRBV12-3/TRBV12-4,TGTGCCAGCAGTTTTCGACTGGGGTCACCCCTCCACTTT,CASSFRLGSPLHF
-,few,TRBJ2-1,TRBV18,TGTGCCAGCTCACCAGTCTCAGGGACCTACAATGAGCAGTTCTTC,CASSPVSGTYNEQFF
-,-,TRBJ2-2,TRBV5-1,TGCGCCAGCAGCCCCGTACGGGCTGGGACCGGGGAGCTGTTTTTT,CASSPVRAGTGELFF
-,-,TRBJ1-1,TRBV28,TGTGCCAGCAGTCCTCTTCAACGCCAAGCTTTCTTT,CASSPLQRQAFF
TRBD1,few,TRBJ1-1,TRBV6-5,TGTGCCAGCAGTTACAGGGGGCGCTTGAACACTGAAGCTTTCTTT,CASSYRGRLNTEAFF
-,many,TRBJ2-7,TRBV4-3,TGCGCCAGCAGCCAAGATCAAGACCATGGAACCTACGAGCAGTACTTC,CASSQDQDHGTYEQYF
-,-,TRBJ1-3,TRBV3-1,TGTGCCAGCAGCCGAGGAGAGACAATCCTCTCTGGAAACACCATATATTTT,CASSRGETILSGNTIYF
-,few,TRBJ2-6,TRBV9,TGTGCCAGCAGCGGAGGGCCCGAGGCTGGGGCCAACGTCCTGACTTTC,CASSGGPEAGANVLTF
-,few,TRBJ1-3,TRBV5-1,TGCGCCAGCAGCCCCCTCCCAGGGTCTGGAAACACCATATATTTT,CASSPLPGSGNTIYF
-,few,TRBJ2-5,TRBV5-6,TGTGCCAGCAGCACCGGACACCCCCTCTTGCAAGAGACCCAGTACTTC,CASSTGHPLLQETQYF
-,many,TRBJ2-7,TRBV20-1,TGCAGTGCTAGAGACCGCGGACGCTACGAGCAGTACTTC,CSARDRGRYEQYF
-,few,TRBJ1-2,TRBV30,TGTGCCTGGACAGGCGCCTATGGCTACACCTTC,CAWTGAYGYTF
-,-,TRBJ1-1,TRBV5-6,TGTGCCAGCGTTGGTCTGGGGACTGAAGCTTTCTTT,CASVGLGTEAFF
-,-,TRBJ2-3,TRBV28,TGTGCCAGCAGTGCCCCAGGGCGAACAGATACGCAGTATTTT,CASSAPGRTDTQYF
TRBD2,-,TRBJ2-2,TRBV20-1,TGCAGTGCTAGAGCTTACGCTAGCGGGAGGAGGACCGGGGAGCTGTTTTTT,CSARAYASGRRTGELFF
-,-,TRBJ2-7,TRBV20-1,TGCAGTGCTCCGGACAGTTACAACTACGAGCAGTACTTC,CSAPDSYNYEQYF
TRBD1,few,TRBJ1-2,TRBV29-1,TGCAGCGCGATACCGGTGGGACAGCTAAATGGCTACACCTTC,CSAIPVGQLNGYTF
-,few,TRBJ2-5,TRBV5-1,TGCGCCAGCAGTTGGGACATTAGAAACCAAGAGACCCAGTACTTC,CASSWDIRNQETQYF
-,-,TRBJ2-1,TRBV5-1,TGCGCCAGCAGCTTGACCCGAGATTACAATGAGCAGTTCTTC,CASSLTRDYNEQFF
-,-,TRBJ2-5,TRBV7-8,TGTGCCAGCAGCTTAGTCGCAGGGACCCAGTACTTC,CASSLVAGTQYF
-,-,TRBJ1-5,TRBV7-2,TGTGCCAGCAGCTTATCCGGGCCGGGTCAGCCCCAGCATTTT,CASSLSGPGQPQHF
-,-,TRBJ2-3,TRBV5-1,TGCGCCAGCACAACAGGGCTCACGGATACGCAGTATTTT,CASTTGLTDTQYF
-,-,TRBJ2-5,TRBV4-2,TGTGCCAGCAGCCGGGCCCAAGAGACCCAGTACTTC,CASSRAQETQYF
TRBD2,-,TRBJ2-2,TRBV6-2/TRBV6-3,TGTGCCAGCAGTTGGCGGGAGTCCGGGGAGCTGTTTTTT,CASSWRESGELFF
-,few,TRBJ2-6,TRBV6-2/TRBV6-3,TGTGCCAGCAGTTACTCATGGACAGTTGCTGGGGCCAACGTCCTGACTTTC,CASSYSWTVAGANVLTF
-,-,TRBJ1-2,TRBV7-9,TGTGCCAGCAGCTTAGCGGGGACCGATGGCTACACCTTC,CASSLAGTDGYTF
TRBD2,many,TRBJ2-7,TRBV20-1,TGCAGTGCTAGAGCCCGCCTCCTAGCGGAGGCATACGAGCAGTACTTC,CSARARLLAEAYEQYF
TRBD1,-,TRBJ1-5,TRBV5-5,TGTGCCAGCGGCTTGCAGGACAGGGCTATACAGCCCCAGCATTTT,CASGLQDRAIQPQHF
-,many,TRBJ2-7,TRBV7-6,TGTGCCAGCAGCTTAGACACGATAGCCTACGAGCAGTACTTC,CASSLDTIAYEQYF
TRBD2,-,TRBJ2-3,TRBV29-1,TGCAGCGTTGCATCCCCCTCTAGCGGGGGGAGCACAGATACGCAGTATTTT,CSVASPSSGGSTDTQYF
-,-,TRBJ2-4,TRBV7-2,TGTGCCAGCAGCTTATCGGGAGACATTCAGTACTTC,CASSLSGDIQYF
TRBD2,-,TRBJ2-1,TRBV10-3,TGTGCCATCAGTGAGTTTACTAGCGGGAGCTCCTACAATGAGCAGTTCTTC,CAISEFTSGSSYNEQFF